This is a list of T cell receptor beta chains from one sample in a study of OX40 agonist ivuxolimab in advanced cancers. The assay was immunoSEQ multiplex PCR, and TCRdb's table has in-frame clones only and misses some. The data contain about 100,000 clones, about 90% of them seen just once; the ten biggest clones take up more than 0.15%. This specimen consisted of CD4+ or CD8+ T cells sorted from blood, obtained in a trial of the OX40 agonist ivuxolimab. All receptors derive from an adult with an advanced solid tumor such as melanoma, head and neck, liver or kidney cancer. The CDR3 runs from the conserved cysteine through the conserved F or W. The D gene is left open where the match is weak. Clone size, where shown, is once, few, many, or a class for clones that have expanded.

v_call	d_call	clone_size	j_call	cdr3_nt	cdr3_aa
TRBV7-3	NA	few	TRBJ2-1	TGTGCCAGCAGCTTAGACAGCTCCTACAATGAGCAGTTCTTC	CASSLDSSYNEQFF
TRBV6-5	NA	few	TRBJ1-1	TGTGCCAGCAGTTATATCGGTAAAGCTTTCTTT	CASSYIGKAFF
TRBV14	NA	NA	TRBJ2-7	TGTGCCAGCAGCCAAGATCCCGGCTACGAGCAGTACTTC	CASSQDPGYEQYF
TRBV9	TRBD1	NA	TRBJ1-5	TGTGCCAGCAGCGAGGGACAGACAGATCAGCCCCAGCATTTT	CASSEGQTDQPQHF
TRBV7-2	TRBD2	NA	TRBJ2-1	TGTGCCAGCAGCTTCCGGACTAGCGGGGGAAATGAGCAGTTCTTC	CASSFRTSGGNEQFF
TRBV19	TRBD2	NA	TRBJ2-1	TGTGCCAGTAGTAAGAGAATAGCGGGAGGGAGTAATAATGAGCAGTTCTTC	CASSKRIAGGSNNEQFF
TRBV27	TRBD2	NA	TRBJ2-7	TGTGCCAGCAGTTTAGATGGCTCGGGAGGATCCTACGAGCAGTACTTC	CASSLDGSGGSYEQYF
TRBV29-1	NA	NA	TRBJ2-1	TGCAGCTTTCTGGATGGCTACAATGAGCAGTTCTTC	CSFLDGYNEQFF
TRBV2	TRBD1	NA	TRBJ2-7	TGTGCCAGCAGTGGGACAGGGCAGGGCGAGCAGTACTTC	CASSGTGQGEQYF
TRBV5-4	TRBD1	NA	TRBJ2-5	TGTGCCAGCAGCCCGATGGGACAGGGGAGGGAGACCCAGTACTTC	CASSPMGQGRETQYF
TRBV19	TRBD1	NA	TRBJ2-1	TGTGCCAGTAGTCCTAAGACAGGGTCCCCTACTACTACTACGGGGAATGAGCAGTTCTTC	CASSPKTGSPTTTTGNEQFF
TRBV11-3	NA	NA	TRBJ1-1	TGTGCCAGCGGAGGGATGAACACTGAAGCTTTCTTT	CASGGMNTEAFF
TRBV5-1	TRBD1	NA	TRBJ1-4	TGCGCCAGCAGCCCTGGACAGGTTCAAAATGAAAAACTGTTTTTT	CASSPGQVQNEKLFF
TRBV5-4	TRBD1	NA	TRBJ1-1	TGTGCCAGCAGCTTGGCCGGCGGCAGGGGGCGGACTGAAGCTTTCTTT	CASSLAGGRGRTEAFF
TRBV5-4	NA	NA	TRBJ2-3	TGTGCCAGCAGCTTGAAGGCGGTTGGAGCTACGCAGTATTTT	CASSLKAVGATQYF
TRBV5-1	NA	NA	TRBJ1-2	TGCGCCAGCAGCTTGGATAGGTTTGGCTACACCTTC	CASSLDRFGYTF
TRBV5-1	NA	NA	TRBJ2-2	TGCGCCAGCAGCGCGGATCAGAACACCGGGGAGCTGTTTTTT	CASSADQNTGELFF
TRBV2	NA	NA	TRBJ2-3	TGTGCCAGCACCAGACTAGGGGGTCCAGATACGCAGTATTTT	CASTRLGGPDTQYF
TRBV6-1	NA	NA	TRBJ2-7	TGTGCCAGCGGGCTCGGAAAATACGAGCAGTACTTC	CASGLGKYEQYF
TRBV23-1	NA	NA	TRBJ1-6	TGCGCCAGCAAGAGGCGGGAACCCCTCCACTTT	CASKRREPLHF
TRBV7-3	NA	few	TRBJ1-3	TGTGCCAGCAGCCCAACCGAGCGGGGCTCTGGAAACACCATATATTTT	CASSPTERGSGNTIYF
TRBV30	NA	NA	TRBJ1-2	TGTGCCTGGAGAAAGAGAGGAGCTAACTATGGCTACACCTTC	CAWRKRGANYGYTF
TRBV19	NA	NA	TRBJ2-2	TGTGCCAGTAGTATACGGACCGGGGAGCTGTTTTTT	CASSIRTGELFF
TRBV10-3	NA	few	TRBJ2-7	TGTGCCACCGCCCGGGGCAGACTAACCCGCTACGAGCAGTACTTC	CATARGRLTRYEQYF
TRBV9	NA	NA	TRBJ1-1	TGTGCCAGCAGCGTAACAGGGAATGAAGCTTTCTTT	CASSVTGNEAFF
TRBV7-8	NA	few	TRBJ2-3	TGTGCCAGCAGCTTTAGTGGAGATACGCAGTATTTT	CASSFSGDTQYF
TRBV5-1	NA	NA	TRBJ1-3	TGCGCCAGCAGCCCCGACAGGAGCTCTGGAAACACCATATATTTT	CASSPDRSSGNTIYF
TRBV7-9	TRBD2	NA	TRBJ2-1	TGTGCCAGCAGGTATTCCGGACTAGCGGGTGTCAATGAGCAGTTCTTC	CASRYSGLAGVNEQFF
TRBV5-1	NA	NA	TRBJ2-6	TGCGCCAGCCGCACCCCAGGGGTCGGGGCCAACGTCCTGACTTTC	CASRTPGVGANVLTF
TRBV5-8	NA	NA	TRBJ2-5	TGTGCCAGCAGCCCGGAGGGGGCGAGGGAGACCCAGTACTTC	CASSPEGARETQYF
TRBV29-1	NA	few	TRBJ1-1	TGCAGCGCTGAAAACACTGAAGCTTTCTTT	CSAENTEAFF
TRBV5-4	TRBD2	once	TRBJ2-7	TGTGCCAGCAGCTCCGTCGGGGGGGGAGGGCAGTACTTC	CASSSVGGGGQYF
TRBV6-1	NA	NA	TRBJ1-1	TGTGCCACCTCAACGTCCATCGGCTTGGCTGAAGCTTTCTTT	CATSTSIGLAEAFF
TRBV6-6	NA	once	TRBJ2-5	TGTGCCAGCAGTTACTCTCTAGGGCTCGAAGAGACCCAGTACTTC	CASSYSLGLEETQYF
TRBV19	NA	NA	TRBJ2-1	TGTGCCAGTAGTATCAGGCGCGGTCACAATGAGCAGTTCTTC	CASSIRRGHNEQFF
TRBV27	TRBD1	NA	TRBJ2-2	TGTGCCAGCAGTTTGGGGACAGGGAACACCGGGGAGCTGTTTTTT	CASSLGTGNTGELFF
TRBV9	TRBD2	NA	TRBJ2-7	TGTGCCAGCACCCGTAGCGGGAGTGTAGGAGAGCAGTACTTC	CASTRSGSVGEQYF
TRBV6-5	TRBD1	NA	TRBJ1-3	TGTGCCAGCAGGCGGACAGGCGACTCTGGAAACACCATATATTTT	CASRRTGDSGNTIYF
TRBV30	TRBD2	NA	TRBJ2-1	TGTGCCTGGAAGCCCCTGTTAGCGGGAGGGATCTGGAATGAGCAGTTCTTC	CAWKPLLAGGIWNEQFF
TRBV7-3	NA	NA	TRBJ2-6	TGTGCCAGCAGTCTTAGCTCTGGGGCCAACGTCCTGACTTTC	CASSLSSGANVLTF
TRBV2	NA	NA	TRBJ2-7	TGTGCCAGCAGTAAGGGGTACGAGCAGTACTTC	CASSKGYEQYF
TRBV7-6	NA	NA	TRBJ1-1	TGTGCCAGCAGTCTCAACCCCGGCACTGAAGCTTTCTTT	CASSLNPGTEAFF
TRBV6-5	NA	few	TRBJ1-2	TGTGCCAGCAGTTACTCGGGCAGGTCCATGGTGTACTCCACCTTC	CASSYSGRSMVYSTF
TRBV11-2	NA	NA	TRBJ2-1	TGTGCCAGCAGCTTAGGCAATTACGGGGGTCGGATCCACTACAATGAGCAGTTCTTC	CASSLGNYGGRIHYNEQFF
TRBV28	TRBD2	NA	TRBJ2-1	TGTGCCAGCAGTTTATTTCAGGCGGGACTATTATACAATGAGCAGTTCTTC	CASSLFQAGLLYNEQFF
TRBV5-1	TRBD1	NA	TRBJ1-2	TGCGCCAGCAGCCTCGGACAGGGACAAGGCTACACCTTC	CASSLGQGQGYTF
TRBV30	NA	NA	TRBJ2-3	TGTGCCGTGAATAGAGGCACAGATACGCAGTATTTT	CAVNRGTDTQYF
TRBV29-1	NA	NA	TRBJ2-4	TGCAGCGTTCTGGGCAGGGGTGACATTCAGTACTTC	CSVLGRGDIQYF
TRBV25-1	TRBD1	NA	TRBJ1-2	TGTGCCAGCAGTGGACAGGGGAGGGGGGGCTACACCTTC	CASSGQGRGGYTF